The 22 T cell receptor beta chains below all came from one sample that was sequenced in a study of blood T cell repertoires in COVID-19. Measured with immunoSEQ multiplex PCR; TCRdb has only the in-frame clones, and not every one. The table has over 100,000 clones, 60% to 80% seen once. The sample comprised peripheral blood. The source of these receptors is a woman between 65 and 79 years old with acute or convalescent COVID-19.

The gene calls are TRBV28 and TRBJ1-4; 9 positions agree with TRBD1. The ends lost 5 bases at V and 5 bases at J; junction bases unmatched: 6. CDR3 length equals 15 residues. Germline V gene sequence: CDR1 MDHEN, CDR2 SYDVKM. The CDR3 nucleotides read TGTGCCAGCAGTCTAAACAGGGGGCTCAATGAAAAACTGTTTTTT. Amino acid sequence: CASSLNRGLNEKLFF.

The chain employs TRBV19 and TRBJ2-1, with D possibly matching TRBD1 (6 bases). Per germline, CDR1 LNHDA and CDR2 SQIVND (reference sequence). Trimming removed 7 bases from V and 0 bases from J, with 13 bases in between. CDR3 length equals 15 residues. The CDR3 protein is CASNGDTSSYNEQFF. CDR3 in DNA: TGTGCCAGTAACGGGGACACTTCCTCCTACAATGAGCAGTTCTTC.

This clone has just one count. The chain links TRBV28 to TRBJ1-1, with 8 bases that match TRBD1. V shed 6 bases, J shed 4 bases, and the junction held 10 bases outside the gene matches. This CDR3 comprises 15 residues. The germline V gene encodes CDR1 MDHEN and CDR2 SYDVKM. CDR3 amino acids: CASRERLGQGTEAFF. CDR3 in DNA: TGTGCCAGCAGAGAGAGATTAGGACAGGGCACTGAAGCTTTCTTT. Drawing the rest from reference TRBV28 and TRBJ1-1, the complete variable domain is DVKVTQSSRYLVKRTGEKVFLECVQDMDHENMFWYRQDPGLGLRLIYFSYDVKMKEKGDIPEGYSVSREKKERFSLILESASTNQTSMYLCASRERLGQGTEAFFGQGTRLTVV.

J is TRBJ2-1 and V is TRBV7-6, with 7 bases lining up with TRBD1. The germline V gene encodes CDR1 SGHVS and CDR2 FNYEAQ. The CDR3 is 16 residues long. Trimming at V came to 1 base and at J to 6 bases, leaving 9 bases not matched to a gene. The CDR3 spells CASSLERGRLSNEQFF. As DNA, the CDR3 is TGTGCCAGCAGCTTAGAAAGGGGGCGTTTAAGCAATGAGCAGTTCTTC. Based on the CDR3 plus reference TRBV7-6 and TRBJ2-1, the full variable domain is GAGVSQSPRYKVTKRGQDVALRCDPISGHVSLYWYRQALGQGPEFLTYFNYEAQQDKSGLPNDRFSAERPEGSISTLTIQRTEQRDSAMYRCASSLERGRLSNEQFFGPGTRLTVL.

This chain's CDR3 is CASSKKASRGLHQGPSYGYTF. The CDR3 DNA is TGTGCCAGCAGCAAAAAGGCCAGCAGGGGCCTTCACCAGGGGCCTTCCTATGGCTACACCTTC. This chain links TRBV21-1 with TRBJ1-2; the table gives TRBD1 as D, unverified against the DNA. TRBV21-1 corresponds to a pseudogene. The CDR3 spans 21 residues.

This chain links TRBV19 with TRBJ1-3; unclear D gene. CDR3 length: 15 residues. Germline V lookup: CDR1 LNHDA, CDR2 SQIVND (reference sequence). Trimming pared 2 bases from V and 0 bases from J, leaving 8 bases between. CDR3 DNA: TGTGCCAGTAGTATATCCGCGAACTCTGGAAACACCATATATTTT. Its translation: CASSISANSGNTIYF.

This clone occurred a few times. V is TRBV4-1 and J is TRBJ2-7, with 8 bases aligning to TRBD1. The CDR3 consists of 15 residues. The J segment lost 4 bases and the V segment lost 0 bases, leaving 5 bases of the junction unmatched. CDR1 is MGHRA, CDR2 YSYEKL, per germline. DNA for the CDR3: TGCGCCAGCAGCCAAGATCACGGGACAGGTTACGAGCAGTACTTC. Protein: CASSQDHGTGYEQYF.

In this sample, this clone turned up a few times. The J gene is TRBJ2-2, the V gene TRBV19; TRBD2 matches at 14 bases. This CDR3 comprises 18 residues. V shed 6 bases and J 4 bases; nucleotides not matched to a gene: 10. The germline V gene encodes CDR1 LNHDA and CDR2 SQIVND (reference sequence). CDR3 in amino acids: CASRRLAGGQSVTGELFF. The CDR3 DNA sequence: TGTGCCAGTAGGAGACTAGCGGGGGGGCAGTCGGTCACCGGGGAGCTGTTTTTT.

The V call is TRBV5-4, the J call TRBJ1-2; the match to TRBD1 covers 9 bases. The germline gives CDR1 SGHNT, CDR2 YYREEE (reference sequence). With V trimmed by 5 bases and J by 6 bases, 11 bases remained unmatched. This CDR3 comprises 15 residues. For the CDR3, the DNA is TGTGCCAGCAGGGCACTTAGCGGGACAGGGAATGGCTACACCTTC. Translation: CASRALSGTGNGYTF.

The table lists this clone with many counts. This chain uses TRBV20-1 with TRBJ1-3; no firm D call. This CDR3 comprises 13 residues. The germline V gene encodes CDR1 DFQATT and CDR2 SNEGSKA (reference sequence). The germline V and J ends were trimmed by 3 bases and 0 bases, with 6 bases remaining between them. CDR3: CSASSHSGNTIYF. For the CDR3, the DNA is TGCAGTGCTAGTAGCCACTCTGGAAACACCATATATTTT.

The chain carries TRBV6-5 and TRBJ2-3, with D tentatively TRBD2 (6 bases). CDR1 is MNHEY, CDR2 SVGAGI, per germline. CDR3 size: 14 residues. With 11 bases removed from V and 2 bases from J, the gap between germline ends came to 17 bases. The CDR3 sequence is CAGRRGSATDTQYF. CDR3 DNA sequence: TGTGCCGGGAGGAGGGGCTCCGCCACAGATACGCAGTATTTT.

The chain joins TRBV7-9 to TRBJ2-6; the match to TRBD1 covers 7 bases. V lost 5 bases and J lost 0; bases outside the gene matches: 13. There are 19 residues in the CDR3. In germline, CDR1 is SEHNR, CDR2 FQNEAQ (reference sequence). CDR3 DNA sequence: TGTGCCAGCAGCACCCCGCTGACAGGGTCCGGCTCTGGGGCCAACGTCCTGACTTTC. Its translation is CASSTPLTGSGSGANVLTF.

V and J are TRBV7-8 and TRBJ1-5, with a tentative D call TRBD1 (5 bases). The ends were cut back, 1 base at V and 2 bases at J, with 15 bases in the middle. This CDR3 comprises 17 residues. Germline CDR1 SGHVS, CDR2 FQNEAQ. Here the CDR3 reads CASSLVAGLHRNQPQHF. The CDR3 DNA sequence: TGTGCCAGCAGCTTAGTTGCAGGGCTCCACCGCAATCAGCCCCAGCATTTT.

The chain recombines TRBV9 with TRBJ1-3; a weak D match, TRBD1 (5 bases). V lost 2 bases and J 2 bases, leaving 11 bases between the germline ends. This CDR3 contains 15 residues. In germline, CDR1 is SGDLS, CDR2 YYNGEE. CDR3 nucleotides: TGTGCCAGCAGCGTTTGGGGGAGGGCTGGAAACACCATATATTTT. Its protein product is CASSVWGRAGNTIYF. The entire variable domain, with the rest obtained from reference TRBV9 and TRBJ1-3, is as follows: DSGVTQTPKHLITATGQRVTLRCSPRSGDLSVYWYQQSLDQGLQFLIQYYNGEERAKGNILERFSAQQFPDLHSELNLSSLELGDSALYFCASSVWGRAGNTIYFGEGSWLTVV.

A few counts support this clone. V is TRBV6-2 or TRBV6-3 and J is TRBJ1-5; 8 positions agree with TRBD1. V lost 6 bases and J lost 3; bases outside the gene matches: 13. This CDR3 region has 17 residues. The germline gives CDR1 MNHEY, CDR2 SVGEGT. This chain's CDR3 is CASSSNLGTGLNQPQHF. CDR3 nucleotide sequence: TGTGCCAGCAGCTCGAACCTCGGGACAGGCCTCAATCAGCCCCAGCATTTT.

This clone showed up just a few times. V usage is TRBV5-1 and J usage is TRBJ1-6, with TRBD1 identical over 7 bases. The length of the CDR3 is 15 residues. V lost 0 bases and J lost 9; bases outside the gene matches: 6. Germline CDR1 reads SGHRS; CDR2 reads YFSETQ. The CDR3 coding sequence is TGCGCCAGCAGCTTGGACAGGGGTGTGGGTTCACCCCTCCACTTT. Its protein product is CASSLDRGVGSPLHF. The full variable domain, with the rest looked up from reference TRBV5-1 and TRBJ1-6, is KAGVTQTPRYLIKTRGQQVTLSCSPISGHRSVSWYQQTPGQGLQFLFEYFSETQRNKGNFPGRFSGRQFSNSRSEMNVSTLELGDSALYLCASSLDRGVGSPLHFGNGTRLTVT.

This clone showed up just a few times. V usage is TRBV12-5 and J usage is TRBJ2-1; 9 positions agree with TRBD2. The CDR3 consists of 15 residues. Trimming at V came to 5 bases and at J to 0 bases, leaving 2 bases not matched to a gene. CDR1 is LGHNT and CDR2 is FRNRAP in the germline V gene. The CDR3 coding sequence is TGTGCTAGTGGTCTAGCGGGAAGCTCCTACAATGAGCAGTTCTTC. This encodes CASGLAGSSYNEQFF.

A few counts support this clone. The gene calls are TRBV18 and TRBJ1-5, with 8 positions matching TRBD1. The germline gives CDR1 KGHSH, CDR2 LQKENI. The J segment lost 4 bases and the V segment lost 2 bases, leaving 4 bases of the junction unmatched. The CDR3 is 15 residues long. CDR3 in amino acids: CASSPSRGLNQPQHF. The CDR3 DNA is TGTGCCAGCTCACCAAGCAGGGGGCTGAATCAGCCCCAGCATTTT.

Only a few counts were recorded for this clone. V and J are TRBV4-1 and TRBJ2-3; the match to TRBD2 covers 12 bases. The germline V gene has CDR1 MGHRA and CDR2 YSYEKL. J gave up 6 bases and V 4 bases, and 14 bases lay outside the gene matches. This CDR3 contains 18 residues. This chain's CDR3 is CASSLGPWASGGADTQYF. As DNA, the CDR3 is TGCGCCAGCAGCCTAGGTCCGTGGGCTAGCGGGGGGGCGGATACGCAGTATTTT.

The rearrangement links TRBV6-5 to TRBJ2-7, with D possibly TRBD1 on 5 matching bases. Germline values: CDR1 MNHEY, CDR2 SVGAGI. Trimming stripped 5 bases from V and 6 bases from J, with 11 bases between. The CDR3 spans 12 residues. CDR3 coding DNA: TGTGCCAGCAGTACCGACAGAGCCGAGCAGTACTTC. Its protein is CASSTDRAEQYF.

The rearrangement links TRBV9 to TRBJ1-2; the match to TRBD1 covers 7 bases. Trimming at V came to 4 bases and at J to 6 bases, leaving 6 bases not matched to a gene. CDR3 length: 13 residues. CDR1 and CDR2 from the germline V gene are SGDLS and YYNGEE. CDR3: CASSTLQGNGYTF. For the CDR3, the DNA is TGTGCCAGCAGCACTTTACAGGGGAATGGCTACACCTTC.

Only a few counts were recorded for this clone. The chain is built from TRBV28 and TRBJ1-2; 10 nucleotides line up with TRBD1. CDR3 size: 14 residues. CDR1 and CDR2 (germline): MDHEN, SYDVKM. J lost 4 bases, V lost 6 bases, and 5 bases had no gene match. CDR3: CASRETGGLYGYTF. The DNA for the CDR3 is TGTGCCAGCAGGGAGACAGGGGGCCTCTATGGCTACACCTTC.